These T cell receptor beta chains were read from a single sample in a study of blood T cell repertoires in COVID-19. TCRdb's table, derived via immunoSEQ multiplex PCR, lists solely in-frame clones and lacks some. The sample shows 110,000 to 150,000 clones, 65% to 90% of them seen only once. The sample comprised peripheral blood. Receptor source: a human donor in a cohort sampled during active COVID-19. Both conserved end residues are part of each CDR3. A D gene is named only where the DNA matches it firmly. Size values are once, few and many counts, or a class for expanded clones, and some rows have none.

d_gene,abundance,v_gene,j_gene,CDR3nt,CDR3aa
TRBD1,NA,TRBV19,TRBJ2-7,TGTGCCAGTAGTAACCCGACAGGGGGCTTCGGCGAGCAGTACTTC,CASSNPTGGFGEQYF
NA,NA,TRBV6-2/TRBV6-3,TRBJ2-1,TGTGCCAGCAGCAAAGCGGGCAGCTCCTACAATGAGCAGTTCTTC,CASSKAGSSYNEQFF
TRBD2,NA,TRBV7-2,TRBJ2-7,TGTGCCAGCAGTCCAAGGTCGGCTAGCGGACCTTACGAGCAGTACTTC,CASSPRSASGPYEQYF
NA,NA,TRBV6-2/TRBV6-3,TRBJ2-7,TGTGCCAGCAGTTCCCCTGTGGGCAGCTCCTACGAGCAGTACTTC,CASSSPVGSSYEQYF
TRBD1,NA,TRBV6-5,TRBJ2-1,TGTGCCAGCATCCCAGGGACAGGGGGCCTCGGTGAGCAGTTCTTC,CASIPGTGGLGEQFF
NA,NA,TRBV19,TRBJ1-3,TGTGCCAGTCGGGACATTTCCTCTGGAAACACCATATATTTT,CASRDISSGNTIYF
TRBD1,once,TRBV5-1,TRBJ2-5,TGCGCCAGCAGGGGGGCGGCCGGGACAGGGATCCAAGAGACCCAGTACTTC,CASRGAAGTGIQETQYF
TRBD1,NA,TRBV2,TRBJ2-1,TGTGCCAGCAGTGGGGACAGGGGGCGGAAGATCTTC,CASSGDRGRKIF
TRBD2,few,TRBV6-5,TRBJ2-5,TGTGCCAGCAGTTACCGGGAGGGTCAGACCCAGTACTTC,CASSYREGQTQYF
NA,NA,TRBV7-2,TRBJ1-5,TGTGCCAGCGGAGTAGGGGGAACCTCTAGTCAGCCCCAGCATTTT,CASGVGGTSSQPQHF
NA,NA,TRBV2,TRBJ1-6,TGTGCCAGCAGTGAAGCAGTCGCGCAAACCCCCCTCCACTTT,CASSEAVAQTPLHF
TRBD1,NA,TRBV11-1,TRBJ2-3,TGTGCCAGCAGCTTAACAGGGGGCAGTGATACGCAGTATTTT,CASSLTGGSDTQYF
NA,NA,TRBV5-3,TRBJ2-3,TGTGCCAGAAGCTTGGGCGTTGGGGGCCCGGTGGTCGTGTATACGCAGTATTTT,CARSLGVGGPVVVYTQYF
NA,NA,TRBV29-1,TRBJ2-7,TGCAGCGTCGGGGACACCTACGAGCAGTACTTC,CSVGDTYEQYF
TRBD2,NA,TRBV20-1,TRBJ2-5,TGCAGTGCAGCTAGCGGGGCCCTCTACTTC,CSAASGALYF
TRBD1,NA,TRBV19,TRBJ1-5,TGTGCCAGTAGTTCGATGACAGGGGCCTTATCAGCCCAGCATTTT,CASSSMTGALSAQHF